The 29 T cell receptor beta chains listed next were all sequenced from one sample in a study of PD-1 blockade in mismatch repair-deficient tumors. Clones were sequenced by immunoSEQ multiplex PCR, and TCRdb holds only the in-frame ones, with some missing. The sample gives under 50,000 clones, 79% of which show up once; under 25% is in the top ten. The sample consisted of peripheral blood, taken 4 weeks after starting pembrolizumab. Receptors were obtained from an adult with mismatch repair-deficient cancer.

The chain couples TRBV7-6 to TRBJ2-1, with 7 nucleotides matching TRBD1. CDR3 length: 14 residues. The junction had 4 bases not matched to a gene; V was cut back by 5 bases and J by 3 bases. Germline values: CDR1 SGHVS, CDR2 FNYEAQ. CDR3 in DNA: TGTGCCAGCAGCGCGAGACAGGGCTACAATGAGCAGTTCTTC. Its protein product is CASSARQGYNEQFF.

The rearrangement links TRBV5-1 to TRBJ1-1; possible D gene TRBD1, 5 bases. The V gene's germline CDR1 is SGHRS and CDR2 YFSETQ. This CDR3 spans 15 amino acids. Deletions cut 4 bases from V and 1 base from J, with 14 bases between. CDR3 in amino acids: CASSVTTDTNTEAFF. In nucleotides, the CDR3 is TGCGCCAGCAGCGTGACGACAGATACGAACACTGAAGCTTTCTTT.

This chain joins TRBV19 and TRBJ2-1; 7 positions agree with TRBD2. Germline CDR1 reads LNHDA; CDR2 reads SQIVND (reference sequence). V lost 5 bases and J lost 0; bases outside the gene matches: 7. The length of the CDR3 is 16 residues. CDR3 nucleotide sequence: TGTGCCAGTAGTTGGGGGGGATCCCGCTCCTACAATGAGCAGTTCTTC. Translated, it gives CASSWGGSRSYNEQFF.

V gene TRBV11-3 combines with J gene TRBJ2-1, with TRBD2 matching over 7 bases. J was trimmed by 6 bases and V by 2 bases; bases with no gene match: 10. The CDR3 has 16 amino acids. Per germline, CDR1 SGHNT and CDR2 YENEEA. The CDR3 loop reads CASSLPSSGHINEQFF. CDR3 nucleotide sequence: TGTGCCAGCAGCTTACCCTCTAGCGGACATATCAATGAGCAGTTCTTC.

The gene calls are TRBV7-8 and TRBJ1-2; D is perhaps TRBD1 (6 bases). The CDR3 sequence is 13 residues long. Trimming took off 5 bases at V and 7 bases at J, with 14 bases between the two ends. Germline V CDR1 and CDR2: SGHVS, FQNEAQ. The CDR3 reads CASSPDRLAGYTF. The DNA for the CDR3 is TGTGCCAGCAGCCCCGACAGGTTGGCTGGCTACACCTTC.

By share, this clone ranks as medium-sized (0.01 to 0.1%). The chain carries TRBV6-4 and TRBJ2-3; the D gene is possibly TRBD2 (6 bases). V lost 5 bases and J lost 0, with 6 bases in between. The CDR3 runs 13 residues. Germline V gene lookup returns CDR1 MRHNA and CDR2 SNTAGT. This chain's CDR3 is CASSSGSTDTQYF. As DNA, the CDR3 is TGTGCCAGCAGTAGCGGGAGCACAGATACGCAGTATTTT.

The rearrangement uses TRBV1 and TRBJ2-5; the tabulated D call, TRBD2, remains unverified against the DNA. TRBV1 is deemed a pseudogene. The CDR3 length is 18 residues. This chain's CDR3 is CTSSQDGGAGGYQETQYF. CDR3 DNA: TGCACCAGCAGCCAAGACGGAGGAGCGGGCGGCTACCAAGAGACCCAGTACTTC.

The rearrangement links TRBV11-2 to TRBJ2-5; the match to TRBD2 covers 7 bases. The V gene's germline CDR1 is SGHAT and CDR2 FQNNGV. The junction had 12 bases not matched to a gene; V was cut back by 4 bases and J by 7 bases. CDR3 size: 15 residues. CDR3 nucleotides: TGTGCCAGCAGCTCGATCAAGCGGGACGGAGGGACCCAGTACTTC. This codes for CASSSIKRDGGTQYF.

The chain combines TRBV30 with TRBJ1-1; D is unresolved. This CDR3 spans 13 amino acids. Germline V gene sequence: CDR1 GTSNPN, CDR2 SVGIG (reference sequence). V was trimmed by 3 bases and J by 1 base, leaving 9 bases between them. Here the CDR3 reads CAWSELENTEAFF. The CDR3 bases are TGTGCCTGGAGCGAGCTGGAGAACACTGAAGCTTTCTTT.

The table lists this clone with a few counts. The rearrangement joins TRBV28 to TRBJ2-5; 7 bases fit TRBD2. V lost 8 bases and J lost 5; bases outside the gene matches: 8. CDR1 and CDR2 (germline): MDHEN, SYDVKM. The CDR3 extends over 13 amino acids. The CDR3: CASRTGRVETQYF. In DNA form, the CDR3 reads TGTGCCAGCCGAACGGGGAGGGTGGAGACCCAGTACTTC.

This rearrangement joins TRBV14 to TRBJ2-4; D remains ambiguous. V lost 1 base and J 1 base, leaving 8 bases between the germline ends. The CDR3 totals 15 residues. Germline CDR1 is SGHDN and CDR2 is FVKESK. The CDR3 DNA follows: TGTGCCAGCAGCCAAGCTTTGGGGGCCAAAAACATTCAGTACTTC. Translation: CASSQALGAKNIQYF.

The chain combines TRBV5-1 with TRBJ2-2; no clear D gene. Between the trimmed V and J ends, which lost 4 bases and 7 bases, there was a span of 11 bases. CDR3 length equals 13 residues. CDR1 is SGHRS and CDR2 is YFSETQ in the germline V gene. CDR3 region: CASSLHMGGELFF. The CDR3 DNA reads TGCGCCAGCAGCCTCCATATGGGCGGGGAGCTGTTTTTT. The full variable domain, in which reference TRBV5-1 and TRBJ2-2 provide the parts outside the CDR3, is KAGVTQTPRYLIKTRGQQVTLSCSPISGHRSVSWYQQTPGQGLQFLFEYFSETQRNKGNFPGRFSGRQFSNSRSEMNVSTLELGDSALYLCASSLHMGGELFFGEGSRLTVL.

There are a few counts of this clone. The genes are TRBV4-1 and TRBJ2-6, with D maybe TRBD2 (6 bases). V lost 4 bases and J lost 0, with 10 bases in between. The length of the CDR3 is 16 residues. CDR1 MGHRA and CDR2 YSYEKL come from the germline V gene. The CDR3 DNA follows: TGCGCCAGCAGCCTAGCGGAGGGCTCTGGGGCCAACGTCCTGACTTTC. Amino acids: CASSLAEGSGANVLTF.

CDR3 DNA: TGTGCCAGCAGTTTTTCCTGGGGTGGACTAGTCTACGAGCAGTACTTC. As protein: CASSFSWGGLVYEQYF. The chain employs TRBV28 and TRBJ2-7; the match to TRBD2 covers 7 bases. V dropped 3 bases and J dropped 3; count of bases not matched to a gene: 11. Germline CDR1 MDHEN, CDR2 SYDVKM. The CDR3 spans 16 residues.

The table lists this clone with a few counts. The chain joins TRBV7-8 to TRBJ2-2, with D tentatively TRBD1 or TRBD2 (5 bases each). With 2 bases removed from V and 6 bases from J, the gap between germline ends came to 16 bases. The germline gives CDR1 SGHVS, CDR2 FQNEAQ. The CDR3 length is 16 residues. The CDR3 region has the DNA TGTGCCAGCAGCTTACATAAGCGAGAGGGGTCCGGGGAGCTGTTTTTT. It translates to CASSLHKREGSGELFF.

The gene calls are TRBV5-6 and TRBJ2-3, with TRBD2 identical over 9 bases. The CDR3 is made up of 16 amino acids. After removal of 3 bases from V and 5 bases from J, the junction contained 10 bases not matched to a gene. CDR1 and CDR2 (germline): SGHDT, YYEEEE. The CDR3 reads CASSSLVAGVGDTQYF. The DNA of the CDR3 is TGTGCCAGCAGCTCCCTCGTAGCGGGAGTTGGAGATACGCAGTATTTT.

The V call is TRBV30, the J call TRBJ2-7, with D perhaps TRBD1 (5 bases). Trimming removed 0 bases from V and 5 bases from J, with 14 bases in between. Germline-derived CDR1 and CDR2 are GTSNPN and SVGIG (reference sequence). CDR3 size: 14 residues. The CDR3, as DNA: TGTGCCTGGAGTGTAGGGGCGGTAGAGGACGAGCAGTACTTC. Protein sequence: CAWSVGAVEDEQYF.

V gene TRBV11-2 combines with J gene TRBJ2-2, with D possibly matching TRBD2 (8 bases). The germline CDR1 and CDR2 sequences are SGHAT and FQNNGV. Deletions cut 6 bases from V and 7 bases from J, with 24 bases between. The CDR3 length is 17 residues. CDR3 nucleotides: TGTGCCAGCAGGCGGACTAGCACTTCTAGGGGGCGCGGGGAGCTGTTTTTT. Protein product: CASRRTSTSRGRGELFF.

This clone appeared a single time. The rearrangement uses TRBV9 and TRBJ2-3; 8 positions agree with TRBD2. The CDR3 totals 17 residues. V lost 4 bases and J lost 2; bases outside the gene matches: 12. Germline V lookup: CDR1 SGDLS, CDR2 YYNGEE. The CDR3 nucleotides are TGTGCCAGCAGCACGCGATTCCGAGGACTAGCCACAGATACGCAGTATTTT. This sequence encodes CASSTRFRGLATDTQYF.

The CDR3 loop is CASKIGGGTNTGELFF. CDR3 coding DNA: TGTGCCAGTAAGATTGGAGGCGGGACAAACACCGGGGAGCTGTTTTTT. J is TRBJ2-2 and V is TRBV19; D is possibly TRBD1 or TRBD2 (6 bases each). Trimming shortened V by 7 bases and J by 2 bases, and 17 bases separated the two germline ends. The CDR3 is 16 amino acids. CDR1 and CDR2 from the germline V gene are LNHDA and SQIVND (reference sequence).

The rearrangement uses TRBV5-4 and TRBJ2-5; 11 bases map to TRBD1. CDR1 and CDR2 from the germline V gene are SGHNT and YYREEE (reference sequence). This CDR3 is 18 amino acids long. J gave up 0 bases and V 4 bases, and 11 bases lay outside the gene matches. The CDR3 protein is CASSHGTGGWEYQETQYF. In DNA, the CDR3 is TGTGCCAGCAGCCACGGGACAGGGGGATGGGAGTACCAAGAGACCCAGTACTTC.

The V and J genes are TRBV21-1 and TRBJ2-3; the listed D gene, TRBD2, was not tested against the DNA. TRBV21-1 is deemed a pseudogene. This CDR3 spans 14 amino acids. The CDR3 DNA is TGTGCCAGCATCCGTGGGGAGCAAGGAGATACGCAGTATTTT. Its translation: CASIRGEQGDTQYF.

CDR3 loop: CASSVGVLGSEQYF. Written as DNA, the CDR3 is TGTGCCAGCAGCGTAGGGGTCTTAGGGTCCGAGCAGTACTTC. The rearrangement joins TRBV9 to TRBJ2-7, with no clear D. Trimming removed 0 bases from V and 6 bases from J, with 13 bases in between. Germline assignment: CDR1 SGDLS and CDR2 YYNGEE. The CDR3 covers 14 residues.

The rearrangement joins TRBV7-9 to TRBJ2-7, with D possibly TRBD2 on 5 matching bases. V was clipped by 5 bases and J by 0 bases, with 17 bases between them. CDR1 and CDR2 (germline): SEHNR, FQNEAQ (reference sequence). This CDR3 has 16 amino acids. Here the CDR3 reads CASSDVVRASSYEQYF. The CDR3 DNA is TGTGCCAGCAGCGACGTGGTGCGGGCCAGCTCCTACGAGCAGTACTTC. The variable domain in full, completed from reference TRBV7-9 and TRBJ2-7, reads DTGVSQNPRHKITKRGQNVTFRCDPISEHNRLYWYRQTLGQGPEFLTYFQNEAQLEKSRLLSDRFSAERPKGSFSTLEIQRTEQGDSAMYLCASSDVVRASSYEQYFGPGTRLTVT.

This chain links TRBV6-1 with TRBJ2-7; no firm D call. Germline V gene lookup returns CDR1 MNHNS and CDR2 SASEGT. Trimming left V 6 bases short and J 2 bases short, with 11 bases between. This CDR3 contains 13 residues. The CDR3 nucleotides read TGTGCCAGCAGCCACGACCGGGCCTACGAGCAGTACTTC. Translating gives CASSHDRAYEQYF.

The genes are TRBV10-2 and TRBJ2-7, with D possibly matching TRBD1 (5 bases). Trimming took 5 bases from V and 3 from J, leaving 8 bases between them. Germline V gives CDR1 WSHSY, CDR2 SAAADI. CDR3 size: 12 residues. The CDR3 sequence: CASSSQGYEQYF. The CDR3 DNA reads as TGCGCCAGCAGTTCTCAGGGCTACGAGCAGTACTTC.

The DNA for the CDR3 is TGTGCCAGCTCACAGGGGAACTACGAGCAGTACTTC. It specifies CASSQGNYEQYF. The J gene is TRBJ2-7, the V gene TRBV18; D is perhaps TRBD1 (5 bases). Trimming took 4 bases from V and 3 from J, leaving 7 bases between them. The CDR3 runs to 12 residues. Germline V gene data show CDR1 as KGHSH and CDR2 as LQKENI.

The chain couples TRBV7-9 to TRBJ2-3; D is ambiguous. This CDR3 has 15 amino acids. CDR1 is SEHNR, CDR2 FQNEAQ, per germline (reference sequence). Trimming left V 1 base short and J 0 bases short, with 8 bases between. This chain's CDR3 is CASSLVSLSTDTQYF. In DNA form, the CDR3 reads TGTGCCAGCAGCTTAGTTTCTCTAAGCACAGATACGCAGTATTTT.

This chain links TRBV6-4 with TRBJ2-3; 10 bases are shared with TRBD1. This CDR3 comprises 15 residues. V shed 2 bases and J 2 bases; nucleotides not matched to a gene: 1. Per germline, CDR1 MRHNA and CDR2 SNTAGT. CDR3 nucleotide sequence: TGTGCCAGCAGTGACGGGACAGGGGACACAGATACGCAGTATTTT. Residues: CASSDGTGDTDTQYF.